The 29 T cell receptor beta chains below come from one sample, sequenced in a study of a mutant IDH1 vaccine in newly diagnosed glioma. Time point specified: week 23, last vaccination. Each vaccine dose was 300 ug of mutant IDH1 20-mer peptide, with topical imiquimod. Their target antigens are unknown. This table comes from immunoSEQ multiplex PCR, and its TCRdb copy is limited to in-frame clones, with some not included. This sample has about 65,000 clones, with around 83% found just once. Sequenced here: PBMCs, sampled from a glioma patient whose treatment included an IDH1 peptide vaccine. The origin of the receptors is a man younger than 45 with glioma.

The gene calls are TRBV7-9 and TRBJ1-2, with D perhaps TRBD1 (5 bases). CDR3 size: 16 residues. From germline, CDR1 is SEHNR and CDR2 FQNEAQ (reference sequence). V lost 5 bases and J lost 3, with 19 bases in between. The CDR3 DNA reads TGTGCCAGCAGCCCACGCGACGGGACGAGGGACTATGGCTACACCTTC. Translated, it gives CASSPRDGTRDYGYTF.

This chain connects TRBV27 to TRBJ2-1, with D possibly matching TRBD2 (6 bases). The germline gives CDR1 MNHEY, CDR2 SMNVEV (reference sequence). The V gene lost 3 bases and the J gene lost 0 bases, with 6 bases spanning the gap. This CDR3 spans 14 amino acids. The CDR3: CASSLGGSYNEQFF. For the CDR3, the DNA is TGTGCCAGCAGTTTGGGGGGCTCCTACAATGAGCAGTTCTTC.

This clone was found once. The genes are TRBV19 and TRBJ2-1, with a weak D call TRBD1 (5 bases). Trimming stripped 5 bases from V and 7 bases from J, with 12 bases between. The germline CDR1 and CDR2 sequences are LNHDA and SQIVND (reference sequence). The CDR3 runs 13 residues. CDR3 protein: CASSLPPGNEQFF. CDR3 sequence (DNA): TGTGCCAGTAGTCTACCGCCAGGGAATGAGCAGTTCTTC.

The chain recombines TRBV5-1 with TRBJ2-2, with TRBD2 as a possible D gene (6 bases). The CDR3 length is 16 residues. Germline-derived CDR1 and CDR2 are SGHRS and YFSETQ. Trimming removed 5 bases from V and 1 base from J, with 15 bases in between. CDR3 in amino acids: CASRSPGRGNTGELFF. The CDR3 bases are TGCGCCAGCAGATCTCCCGGGCGGGGGAACACCGGGGAGCTGTTTTTT. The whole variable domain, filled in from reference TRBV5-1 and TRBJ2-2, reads KAGVTQTPRYLIKTRGQQVTLSCSPISGHRSVSWYQQTPGQGLQFLFEYFSETQRNKGNFPGRFSGRQFSNSRSEMNVSTLELGDSALYLCASRSPGRGNTGELFFGEGSRLTVL.

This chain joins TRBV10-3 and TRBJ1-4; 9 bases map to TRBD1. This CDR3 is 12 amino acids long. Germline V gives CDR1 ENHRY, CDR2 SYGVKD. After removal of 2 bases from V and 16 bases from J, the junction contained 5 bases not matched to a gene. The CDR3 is CAISEEWGQGFF. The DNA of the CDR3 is TGTGCCATCAGTGAGGAGTGGGGACAGGGGTTTTTT.

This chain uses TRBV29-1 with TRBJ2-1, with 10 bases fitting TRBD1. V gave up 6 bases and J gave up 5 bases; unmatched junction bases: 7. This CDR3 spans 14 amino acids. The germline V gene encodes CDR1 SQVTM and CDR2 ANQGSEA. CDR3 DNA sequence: TGCAGCGTCTCCGGAGGGACAGGGGACAATGAGCAGTTCTTC. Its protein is CSVSGGTGDNEQFF.

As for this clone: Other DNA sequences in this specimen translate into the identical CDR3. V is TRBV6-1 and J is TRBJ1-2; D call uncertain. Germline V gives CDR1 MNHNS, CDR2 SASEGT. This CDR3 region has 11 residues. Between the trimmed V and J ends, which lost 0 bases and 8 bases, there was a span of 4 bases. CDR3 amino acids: CASSEAWGYTF. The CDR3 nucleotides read TGTGCCAGCAGTGAAGCGTGGGGCTACACCTTC.

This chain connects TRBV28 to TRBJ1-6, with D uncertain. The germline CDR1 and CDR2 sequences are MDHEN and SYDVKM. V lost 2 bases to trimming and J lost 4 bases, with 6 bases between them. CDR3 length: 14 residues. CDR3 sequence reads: CASSLQKYNSPLHF. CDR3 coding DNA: TGTGCCAGCAGTTTACAGAAGTATAATTCACCCCTCCACTTT.

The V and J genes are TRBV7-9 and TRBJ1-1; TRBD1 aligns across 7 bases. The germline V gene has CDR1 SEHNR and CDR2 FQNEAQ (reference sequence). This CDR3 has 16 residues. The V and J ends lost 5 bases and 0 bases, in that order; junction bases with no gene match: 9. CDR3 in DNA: TGTGCCAGCAGCCACCCCAGGGGGGAAATGAACACTGAAGCTTTCTTT. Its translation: CASSHPRGEMNTEAFF.

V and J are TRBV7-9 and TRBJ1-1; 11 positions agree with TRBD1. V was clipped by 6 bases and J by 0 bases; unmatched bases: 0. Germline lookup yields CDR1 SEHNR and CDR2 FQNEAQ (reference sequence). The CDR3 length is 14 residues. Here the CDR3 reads CASRGQGVNTEAFF. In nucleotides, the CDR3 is TGTGCCAGCAGGGGACAGGGGGTGAACACTGAAGCTTTCTTT.

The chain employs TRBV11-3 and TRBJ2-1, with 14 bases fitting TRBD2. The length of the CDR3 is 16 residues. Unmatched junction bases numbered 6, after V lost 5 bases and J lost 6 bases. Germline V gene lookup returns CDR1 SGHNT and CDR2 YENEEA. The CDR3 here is CASSQRLAGGPNEQFF. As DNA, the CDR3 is TGTGCCAGCAGCCAGAGACTAGCGGGGGGGCCCAATGAGCAGTTCTTC.

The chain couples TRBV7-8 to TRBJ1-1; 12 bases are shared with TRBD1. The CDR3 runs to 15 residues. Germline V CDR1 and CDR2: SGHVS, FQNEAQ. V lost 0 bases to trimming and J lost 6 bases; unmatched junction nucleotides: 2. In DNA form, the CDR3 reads TGTGCCAGCAGCTTAGCCGGGACAGGGGGCTCTGAAGCTTTCTTT. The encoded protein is CASSLAGTGGSEAFF.

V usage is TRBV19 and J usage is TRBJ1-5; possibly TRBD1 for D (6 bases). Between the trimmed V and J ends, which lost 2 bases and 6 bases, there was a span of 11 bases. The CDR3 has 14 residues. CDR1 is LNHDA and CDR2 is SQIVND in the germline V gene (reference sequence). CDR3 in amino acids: CASSIKQGGQPQHF. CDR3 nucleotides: TGTGCCAGTAGTATAAAACAGGGCGGTCAGCCCCAGCATTTT.

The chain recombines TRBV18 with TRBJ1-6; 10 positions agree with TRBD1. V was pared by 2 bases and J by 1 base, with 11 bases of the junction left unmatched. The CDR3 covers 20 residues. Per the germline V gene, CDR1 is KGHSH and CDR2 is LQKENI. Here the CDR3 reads CASSPIPRGQGISYNSPLHF. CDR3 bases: TGTGCCAGCTCACCAATCCCTAGGGGACAGGGGATTTCCTATAATTCACCCCTCCACTTT. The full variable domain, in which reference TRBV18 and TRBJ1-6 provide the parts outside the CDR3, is NAGVMQNPRHLVRRRGQEARLRCSPMKGHSHVYWYRQLPEEGLKFMVYLQKENIIDESGMPKERFSAEFPKEGPSILRIQQVVRGDSAAYFCASSPIPRGQGISYNSPLHFGNGTRLTVT.

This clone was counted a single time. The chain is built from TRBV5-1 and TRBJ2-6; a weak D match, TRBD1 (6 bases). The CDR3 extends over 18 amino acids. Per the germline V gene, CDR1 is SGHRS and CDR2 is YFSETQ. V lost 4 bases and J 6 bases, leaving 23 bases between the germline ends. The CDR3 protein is CASSVVVTGIGAANVLTF. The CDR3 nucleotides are TGCGCCAGCAGCGTGGTGGTCACAGGGATTGGGGCGGCCAACGTCCTGACTTTC.

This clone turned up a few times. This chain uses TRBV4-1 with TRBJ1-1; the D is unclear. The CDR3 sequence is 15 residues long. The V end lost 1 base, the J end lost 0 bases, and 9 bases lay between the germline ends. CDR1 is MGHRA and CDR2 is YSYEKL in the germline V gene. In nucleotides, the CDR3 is TGCGCCAGCAGCCAAGCAGGAGTCATGAACACTGAAGCTTTCTTT. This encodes CASSQAGVMNTEAFF.

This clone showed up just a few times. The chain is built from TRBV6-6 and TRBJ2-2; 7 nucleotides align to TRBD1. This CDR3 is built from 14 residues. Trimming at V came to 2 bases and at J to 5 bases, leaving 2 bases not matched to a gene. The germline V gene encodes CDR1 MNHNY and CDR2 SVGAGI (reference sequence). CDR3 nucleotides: TGTGCCAGCAGTTACGTGACAGGGACCGGGGAGCTGTTTTTT. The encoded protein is CASSYVTGTGELFF.

The chain's CDR3 is CASSFGGLTVDYGYTF. CDR3 coding DNA: TGTGCCAGCAGCTTTGGCGGGTTGACAGTAGACTATGGCTACACCTTC. The gene calls are TRBV5-4 and TRBJ1-2; D may be TRBD1 (5 bases). Germline V lookup: CDR1 SGHNT, CDR2 YYREEE (reference sequence). V lost 2 bases, J lost 3 bases, and 17 bases lay in between. The CDR3 extends over 16 amino acids.

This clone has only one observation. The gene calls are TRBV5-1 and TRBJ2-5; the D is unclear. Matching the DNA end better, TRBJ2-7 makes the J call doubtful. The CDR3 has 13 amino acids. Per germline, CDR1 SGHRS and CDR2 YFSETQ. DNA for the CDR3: TGCGCCAGCAGCTTGGACAGAACCTACGAGCAGTACTTC. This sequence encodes CASSLDRTYEQYF.

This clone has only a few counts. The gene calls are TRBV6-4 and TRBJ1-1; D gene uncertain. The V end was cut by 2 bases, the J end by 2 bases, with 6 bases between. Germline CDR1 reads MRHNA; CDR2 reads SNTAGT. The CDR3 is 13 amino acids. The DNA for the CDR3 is TGTGCCAGCAGTGACAGGGCAAACACTGAAGCTTTCTTT. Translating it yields CASSDRANTEAFF.

The CDR3 spells CASSLYFGTGAINSPLHF. The CDR3 DNA is TGTGCCAGCAGCTTATACTTTGGGACAGGGGCGATAAATTCACCCCTCCACTTT. The chain recombines TRBV7-2 with TRBJ1-6, with TRBD1 matching 10 bases. Germline CDR1 SGHTA, CDR2 FQGNSA. J gave up 7 bases and V 2 bases, and 11 bases lay outside the gene matches. The CDR3 spans 18 residues.

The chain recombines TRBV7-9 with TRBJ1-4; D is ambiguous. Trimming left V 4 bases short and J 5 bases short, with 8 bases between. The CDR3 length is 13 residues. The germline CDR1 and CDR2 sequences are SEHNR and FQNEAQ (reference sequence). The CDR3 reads CASSYVGNEKLFF. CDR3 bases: TGTGCCAGCAGCTACGTCGGGAATGAAAAACTGTTTTTT.

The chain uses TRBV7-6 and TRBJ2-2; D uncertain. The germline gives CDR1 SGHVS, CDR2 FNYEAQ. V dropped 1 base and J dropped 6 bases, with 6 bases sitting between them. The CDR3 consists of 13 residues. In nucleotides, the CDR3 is TGTGCCAGCAGCTTAGTCGGCCCCGGGGAGCTGTTTTTT. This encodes CASSLVGPGELFF.

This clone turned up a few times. This CDR3 reads CASSSRVAQTTDTQYF. For the CDR3, the DNA is TGCGCCAGCAGCTCCAGGGTAGCCCAGACCACAGATACGCAGTATTTT. This chain connects TRBV5-1 to TRBJ2-3, with D perhaps matching TRBD1 (5 bases). Germline CDR1 reads SGHRS; CDR2 reads YFSETQ. CDR3 size: 16 residues. The V gene lost 3 bases and the J gene lost 2 bases, with 16 bases spanning the gap.

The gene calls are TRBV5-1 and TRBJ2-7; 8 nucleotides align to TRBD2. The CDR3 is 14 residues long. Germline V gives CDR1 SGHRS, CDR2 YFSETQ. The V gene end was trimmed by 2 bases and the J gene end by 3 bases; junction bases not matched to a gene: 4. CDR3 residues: CASSLTSGNYEQYF. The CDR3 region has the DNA TGCGCCAGCAGCTTAACTAGCGGCAACTACGAGCAGTACTTC.

The CDR3 is CASSQQGLDATNEKLFF. The DNA of the CDR3 is TGTGCCAGCAGTCAACAGGGGTTGGATGCAACTAATGAAAAACTGTTTTTT. The chain is built from TRBV28 and TRBJ1-4; 7 bases line up with TRBD1. Germline values: CDR1 MDHEN, CDR2 SYDVKM. This CDR3 is built from 17 residues. V was clipped by 5 bases and J by 0 bases; unmatched bases: 9.

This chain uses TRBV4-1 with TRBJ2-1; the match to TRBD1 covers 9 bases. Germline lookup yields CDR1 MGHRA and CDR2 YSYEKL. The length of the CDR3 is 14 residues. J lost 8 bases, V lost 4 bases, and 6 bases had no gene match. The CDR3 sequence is CASSRGQGNDEQFF. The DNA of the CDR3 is TGCGCCAGCAGCCGGGGACAGGGTAACGATGAGCAGTTCTTC.

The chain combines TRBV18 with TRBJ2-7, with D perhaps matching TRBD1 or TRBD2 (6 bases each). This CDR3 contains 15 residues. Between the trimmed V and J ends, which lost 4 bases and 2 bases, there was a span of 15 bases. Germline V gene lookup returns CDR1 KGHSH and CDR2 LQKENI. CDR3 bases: TGTGCCAGCTCACGAATAACGGGGGCCCCCTACGAGCAGTACTTC. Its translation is CASSRITGAPYEQYF.

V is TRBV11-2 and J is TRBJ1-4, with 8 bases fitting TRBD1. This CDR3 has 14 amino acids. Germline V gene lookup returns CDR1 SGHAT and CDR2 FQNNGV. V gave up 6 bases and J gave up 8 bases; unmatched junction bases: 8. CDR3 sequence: CASSQDRAKEKLFF. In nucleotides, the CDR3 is TGTGCCAGCAGTCAGGACAGGGCGAAGGAAAAACTGTTTTTT.